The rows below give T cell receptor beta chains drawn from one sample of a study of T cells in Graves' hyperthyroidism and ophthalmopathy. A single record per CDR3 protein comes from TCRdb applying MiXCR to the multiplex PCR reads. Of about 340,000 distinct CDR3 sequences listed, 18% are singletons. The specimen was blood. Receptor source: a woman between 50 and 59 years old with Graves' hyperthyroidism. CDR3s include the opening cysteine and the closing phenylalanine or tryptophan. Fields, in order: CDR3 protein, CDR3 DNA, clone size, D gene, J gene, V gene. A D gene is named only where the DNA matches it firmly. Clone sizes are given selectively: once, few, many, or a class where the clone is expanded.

CASSSNRGSTYNEQFF TGTGCCAGCAGTTCCAACAGGGGATCTACCTACAATGAGCAGTTCTTC - TRBD1 TRBJ2-1 TRBV12-3/TRBV12-4
CATTVGGNQPQHF TGTGCCACCACCGTGGGGGGCAATCAGCCCCAGCATTTT - - TRBJ1-5 TRBV12-3/TRBV12-4
CASSDVGLNEKLFF TGTGCCAGTAGTGACGTAGGACTCAATGAAAAACTGTTTTTT few - TRBJ1-4 TRBV19
CASSTPPTGGTDTQYF TGTGCCAGCAGCACCCCTCCGACAGGGGGCACAGATACGCAGTATTTT few TRBD1 TRBJ2-3 TRBV7-2
CASSQASGGETQYF TGCGCCAGCAGCCAGGCTAGCGGGGGGGAGACCCAGTACTTC - TRBD2 TRBJ2-5 TRBV4-1
CARGGPDYGYTF TGTGCCAGGGGAGGCCCTGACTATGGCTACACCTTC few - TRBJ1-2 TRBV2
CASSQTGTAIDGYTF TGCGCCAGCAGCCAGACCGGGACAGCAATCGATGGCTACACCTTC - TRBD1 TRBJ1-2 TRBV4-1
CASSTSLNNSPLHF TGTGCCAGCAGTACAAGTCTAAATAATTCACCCCTCCACTTT - - TRBJ1-6 TRBV6-2/TRBV6-3
CASSLVARGNTIYF TGTGCCAGCAGCTTAGTTGCCCGGGGGAACACCATATATTTT - - TRBJ1-3 TRBV11-2
CASSPSSGGADTQYF TGCGCCAGCAGCCCGTCTAGCGGGGGGGCAGATACGCAGTATTTT - TRBD2 TRBJ2-3 TRBV10-1
CASSAFDRSSYGYTF TGTGCCAGCAGTGCTTTTGACAGGTCCAGCTATGGCTACACCTTC - - TRBJ1-2 TRBV6-1
CSARDSGVREKLFF TGCAGTGCTAGAGATTCGGGGGTGAGGGAAAAACTGTTTTTT - - TRBJ1-4 TRBV20-1
CASNDYLNEQFF TGTGCCAGCAACGACTATCTCAATGAGCAGTTCTTC - - TRBJ2-1 TRBV7-9
CASSYPQGPASYEQYF TGTGCCAGCAGTTACCCCCAGGGGCCTGCTTCCTACGAGCAGTACTTC - - TRBJ2-7 TRBV6-5
CASSQGGNTEAFF TGTGCCAGCTCACAAGGGGGGAACACTGAAGCTTTCTTT many - TRBJ1-1 TRBV3-1
CASSSYRVQSYNSPLHF TGTGCCAGCAGTTCCTACAGGGTTCAATCCTATAATTCACCCCTCCACTTT few - TRBJ1-6 TRBV12-3/TRBV12-4
CASSLARFQTNTGELFF TGTGCCAGCAGCTTAGCTCGTTTCCAGACGAACACCGGGGAGCTGTTTTTT - - TRBJ2-2 TRBV7-9
CASSLAYGVRDYGYTF TGTGCCAGCAGCTTAGCGTACGGCGTCAGGGACTATGGCTACACCTTC - - TRBJ1-2 TRBV7-9
CASSSLSGGRAYEQYF TGTGCCAGCAGTTCCCTTTCGGGTGGGAGGGCCTACGAGCAGTACTTC - TRBD2 TRBJ2-7 TRBV27
CASGLGDSHQETQYF TGTGCCAGCGGCTTAGGGGACAGTCACCAAGAGACCCAGTACTTC few TRBD1 TRBJ2-5 TRBV7-9
CASSLDRRNYGYTF TGTGCCAGCAGTTTAGACAGGAGAAACTATGGCTACACCTTC - - TRBJ1-2 TRBV12-3/TRBV12-4
CASSSNLMGQSPYEQYF TGTGCCAGCAGCTCTAATTTAATGGGACAGTCCCCCTACGAGCAGTACTTC - TRBD1 TRBJ2-7 TRBV13
CASSSGRINGEKLFF TGTGCCAGCAGCTCGGGACGGATTAATGGCGAAAAACTGTTTTTT many - TRBJ1-4 TRBV5-8
CASSLTGTGVSRTEAFF TGCGCCAGCAGCCTCACCGGGACAGGGGTTAGTCGCACTGAAGCTTTCTTT many TRBD1 TRBJ1-1 TRBV5-1